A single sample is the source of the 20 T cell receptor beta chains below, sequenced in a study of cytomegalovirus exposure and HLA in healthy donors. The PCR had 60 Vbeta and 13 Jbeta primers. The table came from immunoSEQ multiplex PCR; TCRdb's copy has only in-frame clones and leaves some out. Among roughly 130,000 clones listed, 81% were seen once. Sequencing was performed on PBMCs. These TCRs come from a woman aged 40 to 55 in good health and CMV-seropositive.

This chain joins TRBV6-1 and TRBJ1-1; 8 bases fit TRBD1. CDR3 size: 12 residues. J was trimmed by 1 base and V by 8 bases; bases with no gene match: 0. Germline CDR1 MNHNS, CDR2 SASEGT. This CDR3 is CASDRGNTEAFF. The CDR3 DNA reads TGTGCCAGCGACAGGGGGAACACTGAAGCTTTCTTT.

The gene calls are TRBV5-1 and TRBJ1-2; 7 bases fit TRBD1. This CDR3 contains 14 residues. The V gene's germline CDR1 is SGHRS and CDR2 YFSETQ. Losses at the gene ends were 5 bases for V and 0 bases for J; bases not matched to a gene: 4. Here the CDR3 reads CASSFQGANYGYTF. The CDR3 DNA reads TGCGCCAGCAGTTTTCAGGGGGCTAACTATGGCTACACCTTC.

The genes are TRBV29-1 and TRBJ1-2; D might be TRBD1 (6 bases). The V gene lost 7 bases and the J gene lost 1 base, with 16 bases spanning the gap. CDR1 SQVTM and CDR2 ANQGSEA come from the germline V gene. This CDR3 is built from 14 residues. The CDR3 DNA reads TGCAGCGCCCTGAAGGGGGAATTTAACTATGGCTACACCTTC. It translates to CSALKGEFNYGYTF.

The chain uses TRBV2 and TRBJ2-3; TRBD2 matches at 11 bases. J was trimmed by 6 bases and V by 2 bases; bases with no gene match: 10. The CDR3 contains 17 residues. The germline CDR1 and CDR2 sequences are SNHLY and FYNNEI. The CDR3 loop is CASSERASGGIGDTQYF. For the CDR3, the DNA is TGTGCCAGCAGTGAAAGGGCTAGCGGGGGGATAGGTGATACGCAGTATTTT.

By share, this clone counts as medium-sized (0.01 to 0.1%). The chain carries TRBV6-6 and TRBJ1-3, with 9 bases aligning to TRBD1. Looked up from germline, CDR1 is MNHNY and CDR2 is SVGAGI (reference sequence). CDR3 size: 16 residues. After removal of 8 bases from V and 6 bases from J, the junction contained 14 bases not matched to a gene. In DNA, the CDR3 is TGTGCCAGCCAACCGGGCCAAGGACAGGGGTCAAACACCATATATTTT. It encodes CASQPGQGQGSNTIYF.

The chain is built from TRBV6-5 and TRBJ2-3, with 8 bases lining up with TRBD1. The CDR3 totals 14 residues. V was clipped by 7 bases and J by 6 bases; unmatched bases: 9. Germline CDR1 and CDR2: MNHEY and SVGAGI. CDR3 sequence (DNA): TGTGCCAGCACCAGCTGGACAGGGATCGATACGCAGTATTTT. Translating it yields CASTSWTGIDTQYF.

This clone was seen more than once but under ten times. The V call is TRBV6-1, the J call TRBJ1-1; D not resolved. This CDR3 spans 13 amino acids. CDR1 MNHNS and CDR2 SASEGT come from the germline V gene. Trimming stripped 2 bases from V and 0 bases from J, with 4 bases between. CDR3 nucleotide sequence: TGTGCCAGCAGTGAAACGGTGAACACTGAAGCTTTCTTT. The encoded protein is CASSETVNTEAFF.

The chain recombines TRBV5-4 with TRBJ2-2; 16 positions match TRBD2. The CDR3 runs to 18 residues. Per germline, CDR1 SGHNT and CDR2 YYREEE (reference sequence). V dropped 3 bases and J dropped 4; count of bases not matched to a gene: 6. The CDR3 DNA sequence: TGTGCCAGCAGCTCGGGACTAGCGGGGGGGCCGGGCACCGGGGAGCTGTTTTTT. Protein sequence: CASSSGLAGGPGTGELFF.

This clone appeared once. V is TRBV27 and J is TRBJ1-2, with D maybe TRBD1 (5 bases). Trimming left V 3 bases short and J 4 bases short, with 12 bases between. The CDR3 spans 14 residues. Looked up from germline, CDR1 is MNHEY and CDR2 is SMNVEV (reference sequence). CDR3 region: CASSFSGGGYGYTF. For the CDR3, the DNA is TGTGCCAGCAGTTTCTCGGGGGGAGGCTATGGCTACACCTTC.

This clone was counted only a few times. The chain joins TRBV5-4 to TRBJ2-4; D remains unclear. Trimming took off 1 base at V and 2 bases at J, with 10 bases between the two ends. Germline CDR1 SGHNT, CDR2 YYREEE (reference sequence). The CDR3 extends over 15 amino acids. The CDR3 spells CASSLSGITKNIQYF. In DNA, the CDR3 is TGTGCCAGCAGCTTGTCAGGTATCACCAAAAACATTCAGTACTTC. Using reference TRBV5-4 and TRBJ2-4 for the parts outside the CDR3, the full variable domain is ETGVTQSPTHLIKTRGQQVTLRCSSQSGHNTVSWYQQALGQGPQFIFQYYREEENGRGNFPPRFSGLQFPNYSSELNVNALELDDSALYLCASSLSGITKNIQYFGAGTRLSVL.

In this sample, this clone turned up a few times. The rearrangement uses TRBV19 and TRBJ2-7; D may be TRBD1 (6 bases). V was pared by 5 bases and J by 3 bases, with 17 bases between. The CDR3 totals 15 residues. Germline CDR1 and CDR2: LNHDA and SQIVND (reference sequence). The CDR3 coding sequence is TGTGCCAGTAGTGACCCCCGGGACATCCACTACGAGCAGTACTTC. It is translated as CASSDPRDIHYEQYF.

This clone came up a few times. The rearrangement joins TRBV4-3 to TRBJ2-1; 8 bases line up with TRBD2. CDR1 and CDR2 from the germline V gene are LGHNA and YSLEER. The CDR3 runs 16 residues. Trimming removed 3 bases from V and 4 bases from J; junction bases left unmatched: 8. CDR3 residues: CASSQGISGTYNEQFF. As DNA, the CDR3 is TGCGCCAGCAGCCAGGGGATTAGCGGGACGTACAATGAGCAGTTCTTC.

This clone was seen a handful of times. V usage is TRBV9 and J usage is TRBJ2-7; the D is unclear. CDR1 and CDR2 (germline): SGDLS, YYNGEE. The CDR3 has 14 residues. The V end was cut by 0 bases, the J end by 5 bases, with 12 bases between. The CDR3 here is CASSVVSGGHEQYF. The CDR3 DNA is TGTGCCAGCAGCGTAGTGTCAGGTGGCCACGAGCAGTACTTC. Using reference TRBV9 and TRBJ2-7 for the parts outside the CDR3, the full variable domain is DSGVTQTPKHLITATGQRVTLRCSPRSGDLSVYWYQQSLDQGLQFLIQYYNGEERAKGNILERFSAQQFPDLHSELNLSSLELGDSALYFCASSVVSGGHEQYFGPGTRLTVT.

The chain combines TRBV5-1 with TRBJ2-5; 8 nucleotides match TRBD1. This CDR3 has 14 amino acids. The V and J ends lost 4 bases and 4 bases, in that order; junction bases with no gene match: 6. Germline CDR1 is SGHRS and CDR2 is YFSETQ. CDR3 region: CASSPGQGGETQYF. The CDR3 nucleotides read TGCGCCAGCAGCCCCGGACAGGGTGGAGAGACCCAGTACTTC.

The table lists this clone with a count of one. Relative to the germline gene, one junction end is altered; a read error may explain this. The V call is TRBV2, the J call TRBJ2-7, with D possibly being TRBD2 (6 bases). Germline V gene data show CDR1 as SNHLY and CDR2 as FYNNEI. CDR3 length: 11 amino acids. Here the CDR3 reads CASSRQTGVPF. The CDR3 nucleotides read TGTGCCAGCAGCCGCCAAACGGGGGTCCCTTTC.

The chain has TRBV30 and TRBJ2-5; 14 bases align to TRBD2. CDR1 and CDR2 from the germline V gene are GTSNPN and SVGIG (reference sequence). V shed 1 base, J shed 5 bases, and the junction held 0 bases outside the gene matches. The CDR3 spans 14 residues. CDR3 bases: TGTGCCTGGAGTGGACTAGCGGGGGGGGAGACCCAGTACTTC. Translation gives CAWSGLAGGETQYF.

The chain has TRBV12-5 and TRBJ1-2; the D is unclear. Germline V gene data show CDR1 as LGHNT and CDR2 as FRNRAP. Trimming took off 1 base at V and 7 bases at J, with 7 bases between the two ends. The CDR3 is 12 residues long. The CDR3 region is CASGLGLFGYTF. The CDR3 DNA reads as TGTGCTAGTGGTTTGGGGCTGTTTGGCTACACCTTC.

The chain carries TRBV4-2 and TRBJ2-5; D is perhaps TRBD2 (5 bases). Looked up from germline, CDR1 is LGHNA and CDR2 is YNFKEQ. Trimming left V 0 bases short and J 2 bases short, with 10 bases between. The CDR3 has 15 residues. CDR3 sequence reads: CASSQDWRNQETQYF. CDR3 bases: TGTGCCAGCAGCCAAGATTGGAGGAATCAAGAGACCCAGTACTTC.

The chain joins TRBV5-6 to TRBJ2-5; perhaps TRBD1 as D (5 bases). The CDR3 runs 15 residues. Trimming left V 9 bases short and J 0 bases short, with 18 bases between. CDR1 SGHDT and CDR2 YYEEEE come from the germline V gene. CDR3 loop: CATNKGFPHQETQYF. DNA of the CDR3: TGTGCCACCAATAAGGGGTTCCCCCACCAAGAGACCCAGTACTTC.

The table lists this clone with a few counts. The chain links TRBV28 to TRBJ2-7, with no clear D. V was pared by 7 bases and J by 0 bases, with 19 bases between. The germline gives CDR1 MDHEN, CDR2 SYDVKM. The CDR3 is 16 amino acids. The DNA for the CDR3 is TGTGCCAGCAAGAACCCGCTCTCGACACACTCCTACGAGCAGTACTTC. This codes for CASKNPLSTHSYEQYF.